Following are 28 T cell receptor beta chains from one sample sequenced in a study of T cells and Merkel cell carcinoma outcomes (dated by TCRdb to the early 2020s). The library was built by means of the immunoSEQ multiplex PCR assay. Here the immuneACCESS table is served through TCRdb, limited to in-frame sequences with V and J called. Missing clones are a known gap in these copies; in checked studies unresolved V genes cover under half, and the rest lacks a known reason. Present in this sample are more than 1,200 clones, 70% to 90% of which were seen just once. Jointly, the top ten make up about a tenth of the sample. The material sequenced was tumor tissue from Merkel cell carcinoma. The source of these receptors is a human donor with Merkel cell carcinoma.

J is TRBJ2-7 and V is TRBV7-3; D is uncertain. Trimming stripped 2 bases from V and 7 bases from J, with 12 bases between. The CDR3 extends over 13 amino acids. Germline V gene sequence: CDR1 SGHTA, CDR2 FQGTGA. This chain's CDR3 is CASSLSPGWEQYF. The DNA for the CDR3 is TGTGCCAGCAGCTTATCGCCGGGTTGGGAGCAGTACTTC.

The chain joins TRBV5-4 to TRBJ2-5; 9 bases fit TRBD2. The CDR3 is 16 amino acids. The ends lost 0 bases at V and 2 bases at J; junction bases unmatched: 5. Germline V gene data show CDR1 as SGHNT and CDR2 as YYREEE (reference sequence). The CDR3 DNA is TGTGCCAGCAGCTTGGTTGGCGGGGGGGCACAAGAGACCCAGTACTTC. It codes for CASSLVGGGAQETQYF.

The DNA of the CDR3 is TGTGCCAGCAGCCCCAACACGGACACCATATATTTT. Amino acid sequence: CASSPNTDTIYF. The chain joins TRBV7-9 to TRBJ1-3; D gene unclear. Trimming took 5 bases from V and 8 from J, leaving 10 bases between them. Looked up from germline, CDR1 is SEHNR and CDR2 is FQNEAQ (reference sequence). The CDR3 is 12 amino acids.

The chain combines TRBV11-2 with TRBJ2-3; D may be TRBD1 or TRBD2 (6 bases each). CDR3 size: 15 residues. Germline CDR1 and CDR2: SGHAT and FQNNGV. V shed 3 bases and J shed 4 bases, with 14 bases lying between them. Written as DNA, the CDR3 is TGTGCCAGCAGCTTGGGGGGCAGAGTGTCAGATACGCAGTATTTT. This encodes CASSLGGRVSDTQYF.

This chain uses TRBV5-4 with TRBJ1-3; 7 nucleotides line up with TRBD1. This CDR3 has 16 residues. V shed 7 bases, J shed 6 bases, and the junction held 16 bases outside the gene matches. Germline V gene lookup returns CDR1 SGHNT and CDR2 YYREEE (reference sequence). In nucleotides, the CDR3 is TGTGCCAGCTGGACCCGGGACAGAGGTTTTGAAAACACCATATATTTT. Translating gives CASWTRDRGFENTIYF.

This CDR3 is CASSDSRSGANVLTF. CDR3 in DNA: TGTGCCAGCAGCGACAGCCGCTCTGGGGCCAACGTCCTGACTTTC. V usage is TRBV9 and J usage is TRBJ2-6; D gene ambiguous. Trimming took off 3 bases at V and 0 bases at J, with 7 bases between the two ends. Germline V CDR1 and CDR2: SGDLS, YYNGEE. There are 15 residues in the CDR3.

The chain combines TRBV11-2 with TRBJ2-1; 13 bases agree with TRBD2. V lost 5 bases, J lost 8 bases, and 6 bases stayed unmatched. This CDR3 is built from 15 residues. Germline loops: CDR1 SGHAT, CDR2 FQNNGV. The CDR3 protein is CASSAQGTSGDEQFF. CDR3 nucleotides: TGTGCCAGCAGCGCGCAGGGGACTAGCGGGGATGAGCAGTTCTTC.

The count of this clone is one. This chain uses TRBV2 with TRBJ2-1, with D possibly TRBD2 on 7 matching bases. The CDR3 is 13 amino acids. With 8 bases removed from V and 7 bases from J, the gap between germline ends came to 15 bases. Germline lookup yields CDR1 SNHLY and CDR2 FYNNEI. This CDR3 reads CASDGGAWNEQFF. CDR3 coding DNA: TGTGCCAGCGATGGGGGGGCCTGGAATGAGCAGTTCTTC.

The chain employs TRBV19 and TRBJ2-3, with D unresolved. V dropped 4 bases and J dropped 3 bases, with 14 bases sitting between them. Germline CDR1 LNHDA, CDR2 SQIVND (reference sequence). There are 15 residues in the CDR3. The CDR3 region is CASSSPGSLTDTQYF. The CDR3, as DNA: TGTGCCAGTAGTAGTCCTGGTAGTCTAACAGATACGCAGTATTTT. The entire variable domain, with the rest obtained from reference TRBV19 and TRBJ2-3, is as follows: DGGITQSPKYLFRKEGQNVTLSCEQNLNHDAMYWYRQDPGQGLRLIYYSQIVNDFQKGDIAEGYSVSREKKESFPLTVTSAQKNPTAFYLCASSSPGSLTDTQYFGPGTRLTVL.

The rearrangement links TRBV19 to TRBJ2-1; D unclear. V lost 5 bases and J lost 6, with 8 bases in between. The CDR3 runs to 12 residues. Germline V gene data show CDR1 as LNHDA and CDR2 as SQIVND (reference sequence). The CDR3 DNA sequence: TGTGCCAGTAGTTCTCTCCGCAATGAGCAGTTCTTC. Amino acid sequence: CASSSLRNEQFF.

The rearrangement joins TRBV28 to TRBJ2-1; 9 bases are shared with TRBD2. The CDR3 is 15 residues long. The germline V gene encodes CDR1 MDHEN and CDR2 SYDVKM. The V segment lost 3 bases and the J segment 9 bases; nucleotides outside the gene matches: 9. The CDR3 loop reads CASSFRAGGAGEQFF. CDR3 nucleotides: TGTGCCAGCAGTTTTAGGGCGGGGGGGGCTGGTGAGCAGTTCTTC.

The V gene is TRBV5-6, the J gene TRBJ2-3, with TRBD2 as a possible D gene (5 bases). Germline CDR1 reads SGHDT; CDR2 reads YYEEEE. The CDR3 loop spans 15 amino acids. V dropped 3 bases and J dropped 1 base, with 12 bases sitting between them. CDR3 residues: CASSWLVRGTDTQYF. DNA for the CDR3: TGTGCCAGCAGCTGGCTGGTGAGGGGCACAGATACGCAGTATTTT.

This chain connects TRBV5-6 to TRBJ1-2; 7 positions agree with TRBD1. Trimming cost V 7 bases and J 3 bases; bases outside gene matches: 12. The germline gives CDR1 SGHDT, CDR2 YYEEEE. This CDR3 is 15 amino acids long. The CDR3 loop reads CASRNEGGQYYGYTF. In DNA, the CDR3 is TGTGCCAGCCGGAACGAGGGGGGACAGTACTATGGCTACACCTTC.

The chain employs TRBV21-1 and TRBJ1-5. TRBV21-1 is a documented pseudogene. The CDR3 has 15 amino acids. CDR3 residues: CASSKWEGTMQPQHF. The CDR3 nucleotides are TGTGCCAGCAGCAAATGGGAAGGGACTATGCAGCCCCAGCATTTT.

V and J are TRBV9 and TRBJ2-3; no clear D. Germline V gives CDR1 SGDLS, CDR2 YYNGEE. V shed 5 bases and J shed 1 base, with 17 bases lying between them. This CDR3 is built from 16 residues. This CDR3 is CASSGVSLSGTDTQYF. For the CDR3, the DNA is TGTGCCAGCAGTGGCGTTAGCCTATCCGGCACAGATACGCAGTATTTT.

This clone was detected only a few times. V is TRBV27 and J is TRBJ1-1, with TRBD1 matching over 8 bases. V was clipped by 10 bases and J by 5 bases; unmatched bases: 12. CDR3 length: 14 residues. The V gene's germline CDR1 is MNHEY and CDR2 SMNVEV (reference sequence). Written as DNA, the CDR3 is TGTGCCACCGTCCGACAGGGGAAAAATACTGAAGCTTTCTTT. Translation: CATVRQGKNTEAFF.

This clone appeared a single time. V and J are TRBV7-6 and TRBJ2-5; no reliable D call. CDR3 length equals 15 residues. The germline V gene has CDR1 SGHVS and CDR2 FNYEAQ. V was trimmed by 2 bases and J by 5 bases, leaving 15 bases between them. The CDR3, as DNA: TGTGCCAGCAGCTTATCGGCCGCGGCAAAGGAGACCCAGTACTTC. Translating gives CASSLSAAAKETQYF.

A word on this clone: A read error may account for a junction end that differs from germline. V and J are TRBV7-8 and TRBJ2-1, with 12 bases fitting TRBD2. This CDR3 has 15 amino acids. Germline loops: CDR1 SGHVS, CDR2 FQNEAQ. CDR3 loop: CASSLAGGTYNEQFF. CDR3 DNA: TGTGCCAGCAGCCTAGCGGGGGGGACCTACAATGAGCAGTTCTTC.

Details on this clone: At one end, the junction sequence differs from germline, possibly due to a read error. The chain uses TRBV6-6 and TRBJ1-1; perhaps TRBD1 as D (5 bases). This CDR3 comprises 14 residues. From germline, CDR1 is MNHNY and CDR2 SVGAGI (reference sequence). The chain's CDR3 is CANSSGGGNTEAFF. The CDR3 coding sequence is TGTGCCAACAGTTCCGGCGGGGGAAACACTGAAGCTTTCTTT.

V usage is TRBV18 and J usage is TRBJ1-5; D may be TRBD1 (6 bases). The CDR3 extends over 14 amino acids. V gave up 5 bases and J gave up 5 bases, with 13 bases separating them. Germline CDR1 reads KGHSH; CDR2 reads LQKENI. CDR3 sequence: CASSRDQGYQPQHF. For the CDR3, the DNA is TGTGCCAGCTCAAGGGACCAGGGGTATCAGCCCCAGCATTTT.

This chain connects TRBV4-1 to TRBJ1-1, with a weak D call TRBD1 (6 bases). Trimming removed 1 base from V and 8 bases from J, with 11 bases in between. Germline loops: CDR1 MGHRA, CDR2 YSYEKL. The CDR3 length is 13 residues. DNA for the CDR3: TGCGCCAGCAGCCAAGGGGGGCGACCAGAAGCTTTCTTT. This translates into CASSQGGRPEAFF.

The V and J genes are TRBV5-4 and TRBJ1-1; tentative D call: TRBD1 (6 bases). CDR3 length: 13 amino acids. Trimming removed 2 bases at V and 11 bases at J, with 16 bases between. CDR1 is SGHNT and CDR2 is YYREEE in the germline V gene (reference sequence). For the CDR3, the DNA is TGTGCCAGCAGCTTAGGGGGAGATGTGGGGGCTTTCTTT. Amino acids: CASSLGGDVGAFF. Combining the CDR3 with reference TRBV5-4 and TRBJ1-1 gives the whole variable domain ETGVTQSPTHLIKTRGQQVTLRCSSQSGHNTVSWYQQALGQGPQFIFQYYREEENGRGNFPPRFSGLQFPNYSSELNVNALELDDSALYLCASSLGGDVGAFFGQGTRLTVV.

The V call is TRBV4-2, the J call TRBJ1-2; D unclear. The V end was cut by 1 base, the J end by 3 bases, with 6 bases between. The CDR3 consists of 13 residues. The germline V gene has CDR1 LGHNA and CDR2 YNFKEQ. The CDR3 region is CASSQVSDYGYTF. The DNA of the CDR3 is TGTGCCAGCAGCCAAGTTTCGGACTATGGCTACACCTTC.

The rearrangement uses TRBV4-1 and TRBJ1-2; 7 bases line up with TRBD1. Trimming at V came to 3 bases and at J to 5 bases, leaving 9 bases not matched to a gene. The CDR3 extends over 15 amino acids. The germline V gene has CDR1 MGHRA and CDR2 YSYEKL. The CDR3 DNA is TGCGCCAGCAGCCAGAATCAGGGGGATCCTTATGGCTACACCTTC. It encodes CASSQNQGDPYGYTF.

The V and J genes are TRBV7-2 and TRBJ1-1; 8 positions match TRBD1. The CDR3 loop spans 14 amino acids. Germline trimming cut 2 bases from V and 4 bases from J; bases unmatched to any gene: 3. CDR1 SGHTA and CDR2 FQGNSA come from the germline V gene. The CDR3 DNA sequence: TGTGCCAGCAGCTTACAGGGGGCGCGCACTGAAGCTTTCTTT. This gives the protein CASSLQGARTEAFF.

The genes are TRBV5-1 and TRBJ1-2; D is undetermined. The CDR3 length is 15 residues. The V and J ends lost 10 bases and 0 bases respectively, with 19 bases between them. Per germline, CDR1 SGHRS and CDR2 YFSETQ. CDR3 nucleotide sequence: TGCGCCTCCACCCAGGCGCCTACGGCTAACTATGGCTACACCTTC. Protein: CASTQAPTANYGYTF.

The V gene is TRBV27, the J gene TRBJ1-6; no firm D call. CDR1 and CDR2 (germline): MNHEY, SMNVEV (reference sequence). Trimming left V 5 bases short and J 9 bases short, with 11 bases between. This CDR3 has 13 residues. CDR3 DNA: TGTGCCAGCAGTGGCGACATGCGTTCACCCCTCCACTTT. Amino acids: CASSGDMRSPLHF.

This clone was observed once. This chain joins TRBV10-3 and TRBJ1-1; D is unclear. Trimming shortened V by 7 bases and J by 4 bases, and 13 bases separated the two germline ends. This CDR3 has 13 residues. The germline V gene has CDR1 ENHRY and CDR2 SYGVKD. CDR3 protein: CAITEAVSTEAFF. DNA for the CDR3: TGTGCCATCACGGAGGCCGTGAGCACTGAAGCTTTCTTT.